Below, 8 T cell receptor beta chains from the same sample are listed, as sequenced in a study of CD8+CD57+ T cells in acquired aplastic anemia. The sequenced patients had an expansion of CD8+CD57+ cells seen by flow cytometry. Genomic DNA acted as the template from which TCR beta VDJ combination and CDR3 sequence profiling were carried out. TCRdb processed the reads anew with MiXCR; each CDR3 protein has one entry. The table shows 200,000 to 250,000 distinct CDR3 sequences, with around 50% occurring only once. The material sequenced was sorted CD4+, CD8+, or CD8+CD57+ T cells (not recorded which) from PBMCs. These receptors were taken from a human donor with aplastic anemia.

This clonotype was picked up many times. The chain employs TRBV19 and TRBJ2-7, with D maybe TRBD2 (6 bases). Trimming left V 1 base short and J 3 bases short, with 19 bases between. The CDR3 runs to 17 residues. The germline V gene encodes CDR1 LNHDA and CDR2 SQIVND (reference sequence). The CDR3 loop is CASSIGGGSRRLYEQYF. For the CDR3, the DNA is TGTGCCAGTAGTATAGGAGGAGGGAGCCGGCGACTCTACGAGCAGTACTTC.

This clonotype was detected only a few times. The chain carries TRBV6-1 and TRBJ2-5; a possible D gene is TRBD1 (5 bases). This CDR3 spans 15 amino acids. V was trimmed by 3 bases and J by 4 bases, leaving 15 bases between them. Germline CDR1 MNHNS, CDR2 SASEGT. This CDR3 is CASSDQGFLRETQYF. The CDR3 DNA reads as TGTGCCAGCAGTGACCAGGGTTTTTTGCGAGAGACCCAGTACTTC.

CDR3 coding DNA: TGTGCCAGCAGCGCCGGGACAAACTCCTACAATGAGCAGTTCTTC. Amino acid sequence: CASSAGTNSYNEQFF. V usage is TRBV5-5 and J usage is TRBJ2-1; D might be TRBD1 (6 bases). The germline V and J ends were trimmed by 4 bases and 0 bases, with 11 bases remaining between them. The CDR3 has 15 residues. The germline gives CDR1 SGHKS, CDR2 YYEKEE (reference sequence).

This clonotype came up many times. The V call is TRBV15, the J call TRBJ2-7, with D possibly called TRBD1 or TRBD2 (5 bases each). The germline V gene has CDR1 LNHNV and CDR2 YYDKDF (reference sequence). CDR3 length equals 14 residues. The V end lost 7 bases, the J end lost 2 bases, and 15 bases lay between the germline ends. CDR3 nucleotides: TGTGCCACCACCTCTTTGAGGGGAGCCTACGAGCAGTACTTC. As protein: CATTSLRGAYEQYF.

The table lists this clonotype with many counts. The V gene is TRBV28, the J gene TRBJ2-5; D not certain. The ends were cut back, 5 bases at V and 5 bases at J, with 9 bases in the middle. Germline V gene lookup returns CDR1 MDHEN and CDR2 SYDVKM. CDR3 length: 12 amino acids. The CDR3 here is CASSGRYETQYF. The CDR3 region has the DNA TGTGCCAGCAGTGGACGTTATGAGACCCAGTACTTC.

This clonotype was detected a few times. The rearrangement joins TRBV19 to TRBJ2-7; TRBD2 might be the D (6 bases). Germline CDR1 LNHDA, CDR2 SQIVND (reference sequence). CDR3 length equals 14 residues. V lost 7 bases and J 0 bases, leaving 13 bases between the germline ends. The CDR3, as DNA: TGTGCCAGTACCACGACCGGGGGCTCCTACGAGCAGTACTTC. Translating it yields CASTTTGGSYEQYF.

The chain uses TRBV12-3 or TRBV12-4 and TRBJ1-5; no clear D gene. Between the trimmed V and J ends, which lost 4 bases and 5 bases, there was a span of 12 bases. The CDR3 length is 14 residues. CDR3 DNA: TGTGCCAGCAGTTCGTGGACGGTGGATCAGCCCCAGCATTTT. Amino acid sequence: CASSSWTVDQPQHF.

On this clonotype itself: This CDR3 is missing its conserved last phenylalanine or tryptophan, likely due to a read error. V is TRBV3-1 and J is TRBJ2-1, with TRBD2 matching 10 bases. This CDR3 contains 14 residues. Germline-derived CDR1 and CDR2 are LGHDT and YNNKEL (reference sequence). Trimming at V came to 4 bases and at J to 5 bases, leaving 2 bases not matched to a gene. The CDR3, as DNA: TGTGCCAGCAGCCGGACTAGCGGAGACAATGAGCAGTTCATC. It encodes CASSRTSGDNEQFI.